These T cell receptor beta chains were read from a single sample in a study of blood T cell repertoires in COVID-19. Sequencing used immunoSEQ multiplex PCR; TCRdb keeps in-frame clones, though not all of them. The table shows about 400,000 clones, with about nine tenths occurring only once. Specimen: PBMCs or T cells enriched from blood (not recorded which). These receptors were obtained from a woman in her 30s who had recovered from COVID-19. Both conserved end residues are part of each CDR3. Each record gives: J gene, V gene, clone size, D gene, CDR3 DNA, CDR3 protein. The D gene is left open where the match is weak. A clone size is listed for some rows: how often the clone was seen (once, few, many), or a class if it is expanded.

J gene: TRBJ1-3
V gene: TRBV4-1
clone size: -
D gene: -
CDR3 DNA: TGCGCCAGCAGCCAGCTCTCTATCTCAAGCACCATATATTTT
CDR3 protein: CASSQLSISSTIYF

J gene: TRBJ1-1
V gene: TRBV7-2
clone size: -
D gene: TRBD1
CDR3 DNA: TGTGCCAGCAGCTTTAGACAGGGAACCCCTGAAGCTTTCTTT
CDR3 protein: CASSFRQGTPEAFF

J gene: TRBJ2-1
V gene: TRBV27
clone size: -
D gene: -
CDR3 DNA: TGTGCCAGCAGTCCAACTAGTGGGGCCTACAATGAGCAGTTCTTC
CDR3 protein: CASSPTSGAYNEQFF

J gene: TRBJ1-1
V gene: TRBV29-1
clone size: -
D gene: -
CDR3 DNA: TGCAGCGTCCTGGGGAGGGGTTATGGATCGAACACTGAAGCTTTCTTT
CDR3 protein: CSVLGRGYGSNTEAFF

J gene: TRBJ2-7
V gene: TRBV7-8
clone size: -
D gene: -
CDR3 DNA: TGTGCCAGCAGCTTAGGACTAGAATCTTACGAGCAGTACTTC
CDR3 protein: CASSLGLESYEQYF

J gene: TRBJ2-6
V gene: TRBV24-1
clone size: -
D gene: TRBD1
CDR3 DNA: TGTGCCACCTCCCCGGGACAGGGACTCCAGGGGGCCAACGTCCTGACTTTC
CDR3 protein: CATSPGQGLQGANVLTF

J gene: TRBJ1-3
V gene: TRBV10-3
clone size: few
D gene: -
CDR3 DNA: TGTGCCATCTTGGGGGGGGACTCTGGAAACACCATATATTTT
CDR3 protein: CAILGGDSGNTIYF

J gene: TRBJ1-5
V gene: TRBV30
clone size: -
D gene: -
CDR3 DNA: TGTGCCTGGAGGGAGATAGGGGGAGCTTCTCAGCCCCAGCATTTT
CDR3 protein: CAWREIGGASQPQHF

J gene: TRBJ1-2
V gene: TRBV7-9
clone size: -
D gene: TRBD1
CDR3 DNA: TGTGCCAGCAGCTTAATGGGGGGACAGGGAGGAGGCTACACCTTC
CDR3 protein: CASSLMGGQGGGYTF

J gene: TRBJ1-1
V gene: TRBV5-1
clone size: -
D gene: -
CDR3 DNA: TGCGCCAGCAGCTCAAAAGCCACTGAAGCTTTCTTT
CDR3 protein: CASSSKATEAFF

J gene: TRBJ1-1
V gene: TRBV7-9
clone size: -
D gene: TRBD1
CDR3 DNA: TGTGCCAGCAGCCGAGCACTAAACAGGGGGTTAGGCACTGAAGCTTTCTTT
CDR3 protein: CASSRALNRGLGTEAFF

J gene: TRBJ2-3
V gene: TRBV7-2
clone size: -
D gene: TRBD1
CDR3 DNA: TGTGCCAGCAGCTTCGGACAGGAGTCAGATACGCAGTATTTT
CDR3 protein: CASSFGQESDTQYF

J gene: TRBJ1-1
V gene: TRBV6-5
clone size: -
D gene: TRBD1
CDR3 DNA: TGTGCCAGCAGTAGCCGGTACAGGGGGCTTACTGAAGCTTTCTTT
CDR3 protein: CASSSRYRGLTEAFF

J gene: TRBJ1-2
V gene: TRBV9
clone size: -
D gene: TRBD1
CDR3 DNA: TGTGCCAGCAGCGTAGGACAGGGCATCTATGGCTACACCTTC
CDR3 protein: CASSVGQGIYGYTF

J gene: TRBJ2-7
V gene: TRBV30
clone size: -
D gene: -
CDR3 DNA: TGTGCCTGGAGTGACAGGGACTACGAGCAGTACTTC
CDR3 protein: CAWSDRDYEQYF

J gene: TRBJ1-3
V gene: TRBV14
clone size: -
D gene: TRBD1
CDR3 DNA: TGTGCCAGCAGCCAAGAATTATTTACAGGGGCTGGAAACACCATATATTTT
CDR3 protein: CASSQELFTGAGNTIYF

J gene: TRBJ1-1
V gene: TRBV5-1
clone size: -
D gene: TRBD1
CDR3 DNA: TGCGCCAGCAGCCGTAAATATCAGGGGGCGAGGACTGAAGCTTTCTTT
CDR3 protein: CASSRKYQGARTEAFF

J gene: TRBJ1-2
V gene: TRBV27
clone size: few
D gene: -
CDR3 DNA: TGTGCCAGCTCGGGGGAGGTGAGGGATGGCTACACCTTC
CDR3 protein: CASSGEVRDGYTF

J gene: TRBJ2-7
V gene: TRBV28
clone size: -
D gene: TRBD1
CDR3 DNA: TGTGCCAGCCGCGCAACAGGGGGGACCCACGAGCAGTACTTC
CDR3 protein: CASRATGGTHEQYF

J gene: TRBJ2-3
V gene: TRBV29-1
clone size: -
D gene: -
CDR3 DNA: TGCAGCGTTGACCCGGGATCAGATACGCAGTATTTT
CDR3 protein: CSVDPGSDTQYF

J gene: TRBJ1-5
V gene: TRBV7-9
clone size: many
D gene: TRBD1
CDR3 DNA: TGTGCCAGCAGCTCGTTGACAGGGAGCCCCATGCCCCAGCATTTT
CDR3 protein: CASSSLTGSPMPQHF

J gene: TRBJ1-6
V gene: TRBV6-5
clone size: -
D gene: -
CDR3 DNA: TGTGCCAGCAGTTACTTACAGGCCGTCGGAGATTCACCCCTCCACTTT
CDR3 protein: CASSYLQAVGDSPLHF

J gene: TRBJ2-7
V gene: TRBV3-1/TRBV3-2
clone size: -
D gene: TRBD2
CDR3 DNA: TGTGCCAGCAGCCATTCACGGACTAGCTCCTACGAGCAGTACTTC
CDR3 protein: CASSHSRTSSYEQYF

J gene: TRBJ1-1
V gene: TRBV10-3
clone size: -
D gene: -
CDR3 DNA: TGTGCCATCAGTGAGATGGAGTTGGGCACTGAAGCTTTCTTT
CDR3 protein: CAISEMELGTEAFF

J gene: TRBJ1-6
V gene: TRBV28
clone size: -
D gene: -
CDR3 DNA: TGTGCCAGCAACTCGGGCGCAGGGAATAATTCACCCCTCCACTTT
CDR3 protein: CASNSGAGNNSPLHF

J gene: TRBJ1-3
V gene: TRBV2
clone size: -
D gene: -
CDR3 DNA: TGTGCCAGCTCAGGACAACCTGGAAACACCATATATTTT
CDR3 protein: CASSGQPGNTIYF

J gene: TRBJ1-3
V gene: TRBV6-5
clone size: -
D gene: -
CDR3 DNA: TGTGCCAGCAAGAACTTCAGGGTTCCGGGAAACACCATATATTTT
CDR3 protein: CASKNFRVPGNTIYF

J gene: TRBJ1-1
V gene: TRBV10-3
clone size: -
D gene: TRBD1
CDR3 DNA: TGTGCCATCAGGGACAGGGGTGTGAACACTGAAGCTTTCTTT
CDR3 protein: CAIRDRGVNTEAFF

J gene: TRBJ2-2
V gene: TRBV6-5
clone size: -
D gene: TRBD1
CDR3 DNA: TGTGCCAGCAGTTACCCCATGGGACAGGGCGGTGGGGAGCTGTTTTTT
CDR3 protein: CASSYPMGQGGGELFF